The 12 T cell receptor beta chains below come from one sample, sequenced in a study of blood T cells in healthy people across ages. Alongside a J-beta primer mix, a sample-barcoded 5' primer served in a second PCR lasting about 7 to 11 cycles. In TCRdb, the 5' RACE reads were re-called with MiXCR into one record per CDR3 protein. The sample contains 1.5 million to 2 million distinct CDR3 sequences, roughly 49% of which appear only once. The material sequenced was blood. The receptors were sampled from a middle-aged woman in good health.

The table lists this clonotype with a few counts. The chain is built from TRBV5-1 and TRBJ2-1; D is perhaps TRBD1 or TRBD2 (5 bases each). Trimming cost V 5 bases and J 4 bases, with 13 bases left between them. The CDR3 sequence is 14 residues long. CDR1 and CDR2 (germline): SGHRS, YFSETQ. CDR3 nucleotide sequence: TGCGCCAGCAGTGGGGGACGCAATTACAATGAGCAGTTCTTC. This translates into CASSGGRNYNEQFF.

V and J are TRBV29-1 and TRBJ2-6; the D gene is possibly TRBD2 (6 bases). CDR1 is SQVTM, CDR2 ANQGSEA, per germline. V dropped 4 bases and J dropped 4 bases, with 14 bases sitting between them. CDR3 size: 15 residues. This CDR3 is CSVGTAAGGANVLTF. The DNA for the CDR3 is TGCAGCGTTGGGACGGCCGCGGGGGGGGCCAACGTCCTGACTTTC. The variable domain in full, with the rest retrieved from reference TRBV29-1 and TRBJ2-6, is SAVISQKPSRDICQRGTSLTIQCQVDSQVTMMFWYRQQPGQSLTLIATANQGSEATYESGFVIDKFPISRPNLTFSTLTVSNMSPEDSSIYLCSVGTAAGGANVLTFGAGSRLTVL.

This clonotype has a handful of counts. V and J are TRBV27 and TRBJ1-5; D is unresolved. V gave up 0 bases and J gave up 0 bases, with 3 bases separating them. This CDR3 has 14 amino acids. Germline V CDR1 and CDR2: MNHEY, SMNVEV (reference sequence). The CDR3 nucleotides are TGTGCCAGCAGTTTATCCCCTAGCAATCAGCCCCAGCATTTT. This codes for CASSLSPSNQPQHF.

This chain joins TRBV20-1 and TRBJ2-1, with D hard to call. With 3 bases removed from V and 10 bases from J, the gap between germline ends came to 10 bases. This CDR3 is built from 11 residues. Germline assignment: CDR1 DFQATT and CDR2 SNEGSKA (reference sequence). This CDR3 is CSARGNEEQFF. CDR3 nucleotides: TGCAGTGCTAGGGGTAATGAGGAGCAGTTCTTC.

This clonotype showed up many times. The J gene is TRBJ2-7, the V gene TRBV4-3, with 8 bases identical to TRBD2. The germline V gene has CDR1 LGHNA and CDR2 YSLEER. V lost 0 bases to trimming and J lost 0 bases; unmatched junction nucleotides: 13. The CDR3 covers 19 residues. The CDR3 loop reads CASSQDGGSGASFSYEQYF. CDR3 coding DNA: TGCGCCAGCAGCCAAGATGGCGGTAGCGGGGCCTCTTTCTCCTACGAGCAGTACTTC.

The gene calls are TRBV20-1 and TRBJ1-2, with 7 bases lining up with TRBD1. The germline V gene has CDR1 DFQATT and CDR2 SNEGSKA (reference sequence). This CDR3 is built from 16 residues. Losses at the gene ends were 0 bases for V and 4 bases for J; bases not matched to a gene: 11. In DNA form, the CDR3 reads TGCAGTGCTAGAGATGACAGGGAGCCCTACGTCTATGGCTACACCTTC. It codes for CSARDDREPYVYGYTF.

This rearrangement joins TRBV12-3 or TRBV12-4 to TRBJ2-1, with D possibly TRBD1 on 5 matching bases. The V gene lost 6 bases and the J gene lost 9 bases, with 21 bases spanning the gap. The CDR3 consists of 15 residues. The CDR3 DNA is TGTGCCAGCAGCCGACAAGGGCAGGGATTAGGTGAGCAGTTCTTC. Its protein is CASSRQGQGLGEQFF.

CDR3 loop: CATSDPDRETVNEQYF. The DNA for the CDR3 is TGTGCCACCAGTGACCCTGACAGGGAGACGGTAAATGAGCAGTACTTC. V usage is TRBV24-1 and J usage is TRBJ2-1; 7 nucleotides agree with TRBD1. With the DNA end fitting TRBJ2-7 better, the J assignment may be wrong. CDR3 length: 16 residues. The V gene's germline CDR1 is KGHDR and CDR2 SFDVKD.

This rearrangement joins TRBV20-1 to TRBJ2-1; 11 nucleotides line up with TRBD2. The junction had 6 bases not matched to a gene; V was cut back by 5 bases and J by 0 bases. The V gene's germline CDR1 is DFQATT and CDR2 SNEGSKA (reference sequence). This CDR3 has 16 residues. The CDR3 is CSARILAGVSYNEQFF. The CDR3, as DNA: TGCAGTGCTCGAATACTAGCGGGGGTCTCCTACAATGAGCAGTTCTTC.

V is TRBV10-3 and J is TRBJ2-3; possible D gene TRBD1, 6 bases. The V end was cut by 4 bases, the J end by 2 bases, with 13 bases between. Germline V lookup: CDR1 ENHRY, CDR2 SYGVKD. CDR3 length equals 15 residues. The CDR3 sequence: CAISAQGLSTDTQYF. CDR3 in DNA: TGTGCCATCAGTGCACAGGGCCTTTCCACAGATACGCAGTATTTT.

This clonotype turned up a few times. The V and J genes are TRBV7-2 and TRBJ1-6; 7 nucleotides line up with TRBD1. CDR1 and CDR2 (germline): SGHTA, FQGNSA. This CDR3 is built from 15 residues. The ends lost 7 bases at V and 6 bases at J; junction bases unmatched: 9. CDR3: CASTTSTGINSPLHF. Written as DNA, the CDR3 is TGTGCCAGCACCACGTCGACAGGGATTAATTCACCCCTCCACTTT.

This clonotype turned up a few times. Written as DNA, the CDR3 is TGTGCCAGCAGCCCGACTAGGGGGGGCACCTACGAGCAGTACTTC. This sequence encodes CASSPTRGGTYEQYF. The chain has TRBV5-5 and TRBJ2-7; a weak D match, TRBD2 (7 bases). Germline CDR1 is SGHKS and CDR2 is YYEKEE (reference sequence). V was cut by 4 bases and J by 2 bases, with 16 bases left in between. This CDR3 is built from 15 residues.